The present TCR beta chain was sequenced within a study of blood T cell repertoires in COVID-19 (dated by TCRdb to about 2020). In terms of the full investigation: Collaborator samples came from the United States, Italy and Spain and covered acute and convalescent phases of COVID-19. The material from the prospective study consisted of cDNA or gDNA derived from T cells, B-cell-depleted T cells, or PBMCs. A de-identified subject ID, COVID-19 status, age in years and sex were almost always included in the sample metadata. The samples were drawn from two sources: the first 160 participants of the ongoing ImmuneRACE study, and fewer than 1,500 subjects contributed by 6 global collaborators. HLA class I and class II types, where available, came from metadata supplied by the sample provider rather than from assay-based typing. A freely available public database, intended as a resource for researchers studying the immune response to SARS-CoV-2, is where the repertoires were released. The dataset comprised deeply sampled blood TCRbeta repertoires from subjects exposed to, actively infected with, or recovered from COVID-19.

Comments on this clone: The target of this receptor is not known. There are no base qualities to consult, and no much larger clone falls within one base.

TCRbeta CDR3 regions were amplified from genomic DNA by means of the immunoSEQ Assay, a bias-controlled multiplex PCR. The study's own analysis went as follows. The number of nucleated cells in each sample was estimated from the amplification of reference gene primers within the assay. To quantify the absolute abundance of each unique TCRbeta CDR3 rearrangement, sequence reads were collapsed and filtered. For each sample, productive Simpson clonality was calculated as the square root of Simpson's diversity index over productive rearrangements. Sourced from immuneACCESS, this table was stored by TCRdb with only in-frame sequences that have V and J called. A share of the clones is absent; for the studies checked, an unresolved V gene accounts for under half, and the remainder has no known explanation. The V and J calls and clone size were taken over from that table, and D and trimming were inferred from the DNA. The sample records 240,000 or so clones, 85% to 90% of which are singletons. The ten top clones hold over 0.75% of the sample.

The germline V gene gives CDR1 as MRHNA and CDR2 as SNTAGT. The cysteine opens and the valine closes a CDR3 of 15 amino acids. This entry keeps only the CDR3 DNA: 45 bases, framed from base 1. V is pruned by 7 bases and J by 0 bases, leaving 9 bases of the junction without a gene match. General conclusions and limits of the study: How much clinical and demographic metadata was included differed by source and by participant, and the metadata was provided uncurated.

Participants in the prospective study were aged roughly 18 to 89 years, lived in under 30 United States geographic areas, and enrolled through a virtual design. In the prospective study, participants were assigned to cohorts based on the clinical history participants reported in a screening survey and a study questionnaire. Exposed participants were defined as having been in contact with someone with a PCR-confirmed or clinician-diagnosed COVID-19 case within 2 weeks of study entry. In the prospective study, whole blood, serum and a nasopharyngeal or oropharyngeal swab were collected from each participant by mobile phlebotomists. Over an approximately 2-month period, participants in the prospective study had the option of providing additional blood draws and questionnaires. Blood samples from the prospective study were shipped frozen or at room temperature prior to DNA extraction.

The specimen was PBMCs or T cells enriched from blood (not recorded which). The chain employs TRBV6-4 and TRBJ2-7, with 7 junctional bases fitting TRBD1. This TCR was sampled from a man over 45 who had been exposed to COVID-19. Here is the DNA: TGTGCCAGCACCGCTCGGGACAGAAGCTCCTACGAGCAGTACGTC. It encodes CASTARDRSSYEQYV.